These 21 T cell receptor beta chains were all obtained from the same sample, sequenced in a study of blood T cell repertoires in COVID-19. TCRdb's copy holds only in-frame clones and misses some; the assay was immunoSEQ multiplex PCR. The sample comprises about 150,000 clones, roughly 90% of which are singletons, and about 4.6% rests with the top ten. The sample comprised peripheral blood. These receptors originate from a woman aged 60-75 years with active or convalescent COVID-19.

The chain couples TRBV7-3 to TRBJ2-3, with 14 bases that match TRBD2. Germline lookup yields CDR1 SGHTA and CDR2 FQGTGA. V trimming: 5 bases; J trimming: 1 base; junction bases outside the gene matches: 8. CDR3 length: 18 residues. CDR3 DNA: TGTGCCAGCAGCCGGGGACTAGCGGGGGTCTTTGGCACAGATACGCAGTATTTT. This gives the protein CASSRGLAGVFGTDTQYF.

The genes are TRBV12-3 or TRBV12-4 and TRBJ1-6; a weak D match, TRBD1 (6 bases). The ends were cut back, 8 bases at V and 6 bases at J, with 11 bases in the middle. The CDR3 length is 13 residues. CDR3 sequence: CASSGQINSPLHF. CDR3 coding DNA: TGTGCCAGCTCGGGACAAATTAATTCACCCCTCCACTTT.

The chain combines TRBV11-2 with TRBJ2-7; a weak D match, TRBD1 (5 bases). The germline V gene encodes CDR1 SGHAT and CDR2 FQNNGV. The CDR3 is 15 residues long. Trimming cost V 2 bases and J 2 bases, with 13 bases left between them. The CDR3 sequence is CASSLTGPPPYEQYF. The CDR3 bases are TGTGCCAGCAGCTTAACAGGACCCCCCCCCTACGAGCAGTACTTC.

This clone occurred once. V is TRBV4-3 and J is TRBJ2-7; D not resolved. This CDR3 comprises 13 residues. From germline, CDR1 is LGHNA and CDR2 YSLEER. Trimming pared 0 bases from V and 6 bases from J, leaving 9 bases between. This chain's CDR3 is CASSQDLRREQYF. The CDR3 DNA reads as TGCGCCAGCAGCCAAGATTTGCGGCGCGAGCAGTACTTC.

The chain has TRBV6-5 and TRBJ2-3; 9 positions match TRBD2. Germline CDR1 reads MNHEY; CDR2 reads SVGAGI. The CDR3 loop spans 16 amino acids. J lost 3 bases, V lost 2 bases, and 6 bases had no gene match. This CDR3 reads CASSYSGGGVTDTQYF. Written as DNA, the CDR3 is TGTGCCAGCAGTTACAGTGGCGGGGGGGTTACAGATACGCAGTATTTT.

The chain recombines TRBV4-1 with TRBJ1-5, with 7 bases lining up with TRBD1. V dropped 1 base and J dropped 1; count of bases not matched to a gene: 1. The CDR3 extends over 15 amino acids. Per germline, CDR1 MGHRA and CDR2 YSYEKL. CDR3 nucleotides: TGCGCCAGCAGCCAAGGGGGACAGAGCAATCAGCCCCAGCATTTT. Amino acid sequence: CASSQGGQSNQPQHF.

The chain combines TRBV7-6 with TRBJ2-1, with D uncertain. Germline V CDR1 and CDR2: SGHVS, FNYEAQ. CDR3 length: 12 amino acids. Trimming shortened V by 5 bases and J by 7 bases, and 9 bases separated the two germline ends. CDR3 amino acids: CASSQESNEQFF. The CDR3 coding sequence is TGTGCCAGCAGCCAAGAGTCAAATGAGCAGTTCTTC.

About this clone: The junction and the germline gene differ at one end; a read error may be behind it. V is TRBV7-7 and J is TRBJ2-5; 13 nucleotides align to TRBD2. This CDR3 region has 15 residues. Germline CDR1 SSHAT, CDR2 FNYEAQ (reference sequence). This CDR3 is CASSLGLAGQETQYF. In DNA form, the CDR3 reads TGTGCTAGCAGCCTGGGACTAGCGGGGCAAGAGACCCAGTACTTC.

The V gene is TRBV18, the J gene TRBJ2-7, with 9 bases that match TRBD1. Germline values: CDR1 KGHSH, CDR2 LQKENI. The CDR3 totals 13 residues. V lost 6 bases and J lost 6; bases outside the gene matches: 6. CDR3 DNA: TGTGCCAGCTCCCGAAGGACAGGGGTCGAGCAGTACTTC. Translating gives CASSRRTGVEQYF.

This clone was counted a single time. This chain joins TRBV7-2 and TRBJ2-3, with TRBD2 as a possible D gene (6 bases). This CDR3 is 12 amino acids long. Trimming removed 8 bases from V and 5 bases from J, with 11 bases in between. Germline values: CDR1 SGHTA, CDR2 FQGNSA. In DNA, the CDR3 is TGTGCCAGCTCCAACGGGGGAGATACGCAGTATTTT. This translates into CASSNGGDTQYF.

The V gene is TRBV28, the J gene TRBJ2-1, with 7 positions matching TRBD1. Losses at the gene ends were 6 bases for V and 7 bases for J; bases not matched to a gene: 9. Looked up from germline, CDR1 is MDHEN and CDR2 is SYDVKM. This CDR3 has 14 amino acids. DNA of the CDR3: TGTGCCAGCAGCCGACAGGGTTTGGCGAATGAGCAGTTCTTC. It translates to CASSRQGLANEQFF. The entire variable domain, with the rest obtained from reference TRBV28 and TRBJ2-1, is as follows: DVKVTQSSRYLVKRTGEKVFLECVQDMDHENMFWYRQDPGLGLRLIYFSYDVKMKEKGDIPEGYSVSREKKERFSLILESASTNQTSMYLCASSRQGLANEQFFGPGTRLTVL.

The genes are TRBV18 and TRBJ1-1; 9 bases are a match to TRBD1. The germline gives CDR1 KGHSH, CDR2 LQKENI. The CDR3 extends over 16 amino acids. J gave up 0 bases and V 6 bases, and 8 bases lay outside the gene matches. The CDR3 DNA is TGTGCCAGCTCGCCCGGGACAGGGCCCCTGAACACTGAAGCTTTCTTT. Translation gives CASSPGTGPLNTEAFF.

The chain employs TRBV4-1 and TRBJ1-2; tentative D call: TRBD1 (5 bases). The germline CDR1 and CDR2 sequences are MGHRA and YSYEKL. The V gene lost 0 bases and the J gene lost 3 bases, with 11 bases spanning the gap. This CDR3 contains 15 residues. The CDR3 DNA reads TGCGCCAGCAGCCAAGAGAGGGGAGGGGACTATGGCTACACCTTC. This codes for CASSQERGGDYGYTF.

The J gene is TRBJ1-1, the V gene TRBV18, with TRBD1 identical over 9 bases. This CDR3 has 16 amino acids. Germline V gives CDR1 KGHSH, CDR2 LQKENI. V lost 2 bases to trimming and J lost 4 bases; unmatched junction nucleotides: 8. DNA for the CDR3: TGTGCCAGCTCACCAGGTCAGGGACAGGGAATCACTGAAGCTTTCTTT. Its translation is CASSPGQGQGITEAFF.

The rearrangement links TRBV6-5 to TRBJ1-1; weak D call: TRBD1 (5 bases). V dropped 7 bases and J dropped 4 bases, with 13 bases sitting between them. The CDR3 runs to 13 residues. Germline CDR1 reads MNHEY; CDR2 reads SVGAGI. CDR3 coding DNA: TGTGCCAGCACCCAAGGAGGGGTCACTGAAGCTTTCTTT. Translating gives CASTQGGVTEAFF.

A few counts support this clone. The CDR3 DNA reads as TGTGCCAGTAGCAAACAGGGCTACAGCACAGATACGCAGTATTTT. Translating gives CASSKQGYSTDTQYF. The rearrangement joins TRBV19 to TRBJ2-3; TRBD1 might be the D (6 bases). The CDR3 has 15 residues. Germline V lookup: CDR1 LNHDA, CDR2 SQIVND (reference sequence). V lost 6 bases and J 0 bases, leaving 13 bases between the germline ends. Looking up the rest from reference TRBV19 and TRBJ2-3 gives the full variable domain: DGGITQSPKYLFRKEGQNVTLSCEQNLNHDAMYWYRQDPGQGLRLIYYSQIVNDFQKGDIAEGYSVSREKKESFPLTVTSAQKNPTAFYLCASSKQGYSTDTQYFGPGTRLTVL.

The genes are TRBV7-2 and TRBJ1-2, with D possibly matching TRBD1 (6 bases). The CDR3 is made up of 15 amino acids. V was clipped by 6 bases and J by 5 bases, with 19 bases between them. Per germline, CDR1 SGHTA and CDR2 FQGNSA. This chain's CDR3 is CASRPGGGVRYGYTF. In nucleotides, the CDR3 is TGTGCCAGCAGACCCGGAGGGGGGGTGAGATATGGCTACACCTTC.

This clone turned up a few times. The chain is built from TRBV4-1 and TRBJ1-2; D unresolved. Trimming stripped 0 bases from V and 8 bases from J, with 7 bases between. Germline V gene lookup returns CDR1 MGHRA and CDR2 YSYEKL. The CDR3 extends over 12 amino acids. The DNA of the CDR3 is TGCGCCAGCAGCCAAGATTCGCTAGGCTACACCTTC. Translating gives CASSQDSLGYTF.

V usage is TRBV7-8 and J usage is TRBJ2-7; 8 bases agree with TRBD2. The junction had 12 bases not matched to a gene; V was cut back by 7 bases and J by 4 bases. The CDR3 loop spans 15 amino acids. Germline V gene lookup returns CDR1 SGHVS and CDR2 FQNEAQ. The CDR3 loop is CASTRPGGPTYEQYF. Written as DNA, the CDR3 is TGTGCCAGCACCCGTCCGGGGGGGCCAACTTACGAGCAGTACTTC.

The CDR3 is CASSVPQGGANVLTF. CDR3 nucleotide sequence: TGTGCCAGCAGCGTCCCTCAGGGAGGGGCCAACGTCCTGACTTTC. The gene calls are TRBV9 and TRBJ2-6; perhaps TRBD1 as D (5 bases). CDR1 and CDR2 from the germline V gene are SGDLS and YYNGEE. Trimming removed 2 bases from V and 4 bases from J, with 10 bases in between. The CDR3 runs to 15 residues.

V and J are TRBV5-6 and TRBJ1-3; possible D gene TRBD1, 6 bases. Germline V CDR1 and CDR2: SGHDT, YYEEEE. V was cut by 4 bases and J by 5 bases, with 10 bases left in between. This CDR3 spans 13 amino acids. The CDR3 loop is CASSPQGRNTIYF. CDR3 nucleotide sequence: TGTGCCAGCAGCCCCCAGGGGAGAAACACCATATATTTT. Supplemented by reference TRBV5-6 and TRBJ1-3, the full variable domain reads DAGVTQSPTHLIKTRGQQVTLRCSPKSGHDTVSWYQQALGQGPQFIFQYYEEEERQRGNFPDRFSGHQFPNYSSELNVNALLLGDSALYLCASSPQGRNTIYFGEGSWLTVV.